Listed below are T cell receptor beta chains from one sample, sequenced in a study of cytomegalovirus exposure and HLA in healthy donors. Here immunoSEQ multiplex PCR was the method, and the copy in TCRdb shows in-frame clones only, minus some. The data contain 100,000 or so clones, around three quarters of them singletons. The specimen sequenced was PBMCs. The receptors shown here come from a woman aged 40 to 55 in good health and CMV-seropositive. Both conserved end residues are part of each CDR3. Each record gives: D gene, J gene, CDR3 length, clone size, V gene, CDR3 protein, CDR3 DNA. D genes are given only for firm matches. Size tells how often a clone was seen (once, few, many) or the class of an expanded clone, and some rows leave it out.

d_call: NA
j_call: TRBJ1-2
cdr3_length: 15
clone_size: NA
v_call: TRBV19
cdr3_aa: CASSMAGRINYGYPF
cdr3_nt: TGTGCCAGTAGTATGGCGGGACGGATTAACTATGGCTACCCCTTC

d_call: TRBD2
j_call: TRBJ2-5
cdr3_length: 14
clone_size: NA
v_call: TRBV5-4
cdr3_aa: CASSLGLAVETQYF
cdr3_nt: TGTGCCAGCAGCTTGGGACTAGCGGTAGAGACCCAGTACTTC

d_call: NA
j_call: TRBJ1-3
cdr3_length: 13
clone_size: NA
v_call: TRBV7-9
cdr3_aa: CASSLELGNTIYF
cdr3_nt: TGTGCCAGCAGCTTAGAGCTCGGAAACACCATATATTTT

d_call: TRBD1
j_call: TRBJ2-2
cdr3_length: 14
clone_size: few
v_call: TRBV25-1
cdr3_aa: CASRRQGNTGELFF
cdr3_nt: TGTGCCAGCAGACGACAGGGGAACACCGGGGAGCTGTTTTTT

d_call: TRBD2
j_call: TRBJ2-1
cdr3_length: 14
clone_size: NA
v_call: TRBV6-1
cdr3_aa: CASSRTSEVDEQFF
cdr3_nt: TGTGCCAGCAGCCGGACTAGCGAGGTCGATGAGCAGTTCTTC

d_call: TRBD2
j_call: TRBJ2-5
cdr3_length: 18
clone_size: NA
v_call: TRBV5-1
cdr3_aa: CASSLAGLAGVGQETQYF
cdr3_nt: TGCGCCAGCAGCTTGGCTGGACTAGCGGGAGTTGGTCAAGAGACCCAGTACTTC

d_call: NA
j_call: TRBJ1-2
cdr3_length: 13
clone_size: NA
v_call: TRBV6-6
cdr3_aa: CASRAGADYGYTF
cdr3_nt: TGTGCCAGCAGGGCGGGGGCGGACTATGGCTACACCTTC

d_call: NA
j_call: TRBJ2-4
cdr3_length: 15
clone_size: NA
v_call: TRBV9
cdr3_aa: CASSAGEGAKNIQYF
cdr3_nt: TGTGCCAGCAGCGCCGGAGAGGGAGCCAAAAACATTCAGTACTTC

d_call: TRBD2
j_call: TRBJ2-7
cdr3_length: 15
clone_size: NA
v_call: TRBV28
cdr3_aa: CASSLSLAGVYEQYF
cdr3_nt: TGTGCCAGCAGTTTATCCCTAGCGGGAGTCTACGAGCAGTACTTC

d_call: NA
j_call: TRBJ2-3
cdr3_length: 16
clone_size: once
v_call: TRBV2
cdr3_aa: CASRANPGVITDTQYF
cdr3_nt: TGTGCCAGCAGGGCGAATCCGGGAGTCATAACAGATACGCAGTATTTT

d_call: TRBD2
j_call: TRBJ2-7
cdr3_length: 17
clone_size: few
v_call: TRBV18
cdr3_aa: CASSRTSGSPCSYEQYF
cdr3_nt: TGTGCCAGCTCACGGACTAGCGGGAGTCCCTGCTCCTACGAGCAGTACTTC

d_call: TRBD1
j_call: TRBJ1-2
cdr3_length: 14
clone_size: once
v_call: TRBV10-3
cdr3_aa: CAIKVGRGLFGYTF
cdr3_nt: TGTGCCATCAAAGTGGGCAGGGGGCTTTTCGGCTACACCTTC

d_call: TRBD1
j_call: TRBJ2-5
cdr3_length: 14
clone_size: NA
v_call: TRBV7-2
cdr3_aa: CASSDGDSQETQYF
cdr3_nt: TGTGCCAGCAGCGACGGGGACAGTCAAGAGACCCAGTACTTC